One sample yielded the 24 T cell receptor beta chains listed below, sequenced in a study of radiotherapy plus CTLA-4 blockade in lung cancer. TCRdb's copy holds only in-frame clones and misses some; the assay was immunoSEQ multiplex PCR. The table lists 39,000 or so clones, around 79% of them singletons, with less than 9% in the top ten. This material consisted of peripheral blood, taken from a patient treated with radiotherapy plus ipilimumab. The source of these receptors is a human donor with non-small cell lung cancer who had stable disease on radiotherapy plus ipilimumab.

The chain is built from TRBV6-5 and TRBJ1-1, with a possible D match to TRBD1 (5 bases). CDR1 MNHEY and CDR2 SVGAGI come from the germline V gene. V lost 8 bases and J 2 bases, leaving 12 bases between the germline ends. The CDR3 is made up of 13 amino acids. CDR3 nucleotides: TGTGCCAGCCGTAGAGGGGTTAACACTGAAGCTTTCTTT. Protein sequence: CASRRGVNTEAFF.

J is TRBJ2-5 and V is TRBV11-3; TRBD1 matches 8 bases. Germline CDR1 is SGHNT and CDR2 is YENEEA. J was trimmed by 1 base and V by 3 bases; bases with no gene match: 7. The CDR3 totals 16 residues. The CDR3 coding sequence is TGTGCCAGCAGCTTCCGGACGGGACAGGTCCAAGAGACCCAGTACTTC. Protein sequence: CASSFRTGQVQETQYF.

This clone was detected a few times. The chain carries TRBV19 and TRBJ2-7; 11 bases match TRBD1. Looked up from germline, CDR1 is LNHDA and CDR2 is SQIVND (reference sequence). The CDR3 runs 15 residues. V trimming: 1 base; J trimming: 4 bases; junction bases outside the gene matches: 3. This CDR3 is CASSIAGTGGYEQYF. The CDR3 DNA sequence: TGTGCCAGTAGTATAGCCGGGACAGGGGGGTACGAGCAGTACTTC.

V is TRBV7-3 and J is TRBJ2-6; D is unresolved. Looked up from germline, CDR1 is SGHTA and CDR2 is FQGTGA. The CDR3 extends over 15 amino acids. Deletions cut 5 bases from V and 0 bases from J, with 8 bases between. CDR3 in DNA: TGTGCCAGCAGCCCACAGCTCTCTGGGGCCAACGTCCTGACTTTC. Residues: CASSPQLSGANVLTF.

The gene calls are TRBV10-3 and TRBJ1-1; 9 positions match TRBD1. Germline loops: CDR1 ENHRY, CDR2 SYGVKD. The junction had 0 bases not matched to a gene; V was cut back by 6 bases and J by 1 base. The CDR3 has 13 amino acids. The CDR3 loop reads CAIRDRGNTEAFF. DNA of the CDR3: TGTGCCATCAGGGACAGGGGGAACACTGAAGCTTTCTTT.

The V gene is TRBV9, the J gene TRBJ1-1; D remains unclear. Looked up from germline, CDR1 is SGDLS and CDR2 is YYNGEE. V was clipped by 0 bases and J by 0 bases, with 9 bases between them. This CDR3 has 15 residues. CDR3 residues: CASSVGRALNTEAFF. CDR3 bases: TGTGCCAGCAGCGTAGGGCGGGCCCTGAACACTGAAGCTTTCTTT.

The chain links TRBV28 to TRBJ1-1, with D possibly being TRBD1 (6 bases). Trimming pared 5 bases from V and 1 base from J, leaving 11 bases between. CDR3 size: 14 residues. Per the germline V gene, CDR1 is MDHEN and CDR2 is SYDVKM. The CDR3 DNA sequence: TGTGCCAGCAGTCCACCGGGACAGAACACTGAAGCTTTCTTT. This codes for CASSPPGQNTEAFF. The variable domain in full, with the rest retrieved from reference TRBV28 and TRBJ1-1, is DVKVTQSSRYLVKRTGEKVFLECVQDMDHENMFWYRQDPGLGLRLIYFSYDVKMKEKGDIPEGYSVSREKKERFSLILESASTNQTSMYLCASSPPGQNTEAFFGQGTRLTVV.

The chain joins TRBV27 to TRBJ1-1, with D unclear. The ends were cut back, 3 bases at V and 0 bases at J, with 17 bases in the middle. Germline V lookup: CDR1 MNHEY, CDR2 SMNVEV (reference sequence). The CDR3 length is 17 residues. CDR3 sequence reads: CASSFFGVAGVNTEAFF. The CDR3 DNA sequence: TGTGCCAGCAGTTTTTTCGGGGTGGCTGGGGTGAACACTGAAGCTTTCTTT.

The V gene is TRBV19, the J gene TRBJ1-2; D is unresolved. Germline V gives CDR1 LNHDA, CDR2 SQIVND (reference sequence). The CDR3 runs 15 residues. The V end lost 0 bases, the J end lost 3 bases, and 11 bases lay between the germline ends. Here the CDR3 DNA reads TGTGCCAGTAGTATAGATACCGGGCTCCACTATGGCTACACCTTC. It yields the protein CASSIDTGLHYGYTF.

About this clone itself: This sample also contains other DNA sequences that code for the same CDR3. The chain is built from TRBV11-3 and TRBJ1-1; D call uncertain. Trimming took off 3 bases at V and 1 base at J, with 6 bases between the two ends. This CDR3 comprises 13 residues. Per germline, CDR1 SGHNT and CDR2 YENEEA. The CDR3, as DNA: TGTGCCAGCAGCTTTCAGGCGAACACTGAAGCTTTCTTT. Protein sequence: CASSFQANTEAFF.

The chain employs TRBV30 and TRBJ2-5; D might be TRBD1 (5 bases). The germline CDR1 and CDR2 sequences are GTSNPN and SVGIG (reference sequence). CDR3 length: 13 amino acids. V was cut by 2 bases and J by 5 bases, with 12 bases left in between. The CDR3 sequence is CAWSPAGLETQYF. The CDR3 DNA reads TGTGCCTGGAGTCCCGCAGGGCTCGAGACCCAGTACTTC.

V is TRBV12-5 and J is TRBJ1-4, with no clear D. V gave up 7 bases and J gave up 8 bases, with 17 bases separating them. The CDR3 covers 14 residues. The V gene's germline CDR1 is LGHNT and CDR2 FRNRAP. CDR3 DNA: TGTGCTAGTGCCCTGGACGCCGTGCAGGAAAAACTGTTTTTT. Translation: CASALDAVQEKLFF. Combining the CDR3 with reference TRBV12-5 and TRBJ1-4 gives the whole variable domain DARVTQTPRHKVTEMGQEVTMRCQPILGHNTVFWYRQTMMQGLELLAYFRNRAPLDDSGMPKDRFSAEMPDATLATLKIQPSEPRDSAVYFCASALDAVQEKLFFGSGTQLSVL.

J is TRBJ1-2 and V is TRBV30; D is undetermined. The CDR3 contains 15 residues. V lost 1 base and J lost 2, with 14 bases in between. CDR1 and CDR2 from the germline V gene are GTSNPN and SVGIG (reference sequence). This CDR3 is CAWSGRIRLNYGYTF. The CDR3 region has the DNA TGTGCCTGGAGTGGCAGAATCCGCCTCAACTATGGCTACACCTTC.

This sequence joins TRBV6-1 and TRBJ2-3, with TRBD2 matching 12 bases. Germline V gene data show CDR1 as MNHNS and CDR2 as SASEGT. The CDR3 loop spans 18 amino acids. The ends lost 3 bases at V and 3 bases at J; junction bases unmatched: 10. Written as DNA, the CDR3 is TGTGCCAGCAGTGATTACAGACTAGCGGGGGTTCGAACAGATACGCAGTATTTT. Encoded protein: CASSDYRLAGVRTDTQYF.

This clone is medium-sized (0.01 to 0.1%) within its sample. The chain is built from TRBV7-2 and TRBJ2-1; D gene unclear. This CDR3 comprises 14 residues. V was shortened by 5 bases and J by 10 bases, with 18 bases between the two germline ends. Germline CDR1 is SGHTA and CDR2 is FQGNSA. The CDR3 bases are TGTGCCAGCAGCATATTCGGTGGGTCGCAAGAGCAGTTCTTC. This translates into CASSIFGGSQEQFF.

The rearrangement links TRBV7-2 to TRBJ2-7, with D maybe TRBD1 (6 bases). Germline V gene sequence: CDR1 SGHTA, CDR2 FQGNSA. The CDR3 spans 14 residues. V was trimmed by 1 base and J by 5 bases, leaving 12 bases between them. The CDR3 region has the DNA TGTGCCAGCAGCTTAGATCAGGGGTCGGACGAGCAGTACTTC. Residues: CASSLDQGSDEQYF.

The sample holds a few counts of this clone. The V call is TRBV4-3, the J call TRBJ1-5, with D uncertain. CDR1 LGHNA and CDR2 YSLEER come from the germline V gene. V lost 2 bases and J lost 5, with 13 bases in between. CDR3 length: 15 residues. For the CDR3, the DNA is TGCGCCAGCAGCCAAATCGCCTCAAAGGATCAGCCCCAGCATTTT. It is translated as CASSQIASKDQPQHF.

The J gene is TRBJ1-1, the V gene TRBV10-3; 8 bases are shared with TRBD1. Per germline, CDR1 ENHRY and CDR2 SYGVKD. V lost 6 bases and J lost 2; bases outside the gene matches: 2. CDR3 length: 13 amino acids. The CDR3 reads CAIRSGGNTEAFF. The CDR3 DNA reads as TGTGCCATCAGGTCAGGGGGCAACACTGAAGCTTTCTTT.

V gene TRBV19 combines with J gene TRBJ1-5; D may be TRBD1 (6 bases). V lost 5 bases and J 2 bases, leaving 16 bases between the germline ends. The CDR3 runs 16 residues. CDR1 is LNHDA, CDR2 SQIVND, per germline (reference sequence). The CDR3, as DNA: TGTGCCAGTAGTTCCTCCGGGGGCCTCGGCAATCAGCCCCAGCATTTT. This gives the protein CASSSSGGLGNQPQHF.

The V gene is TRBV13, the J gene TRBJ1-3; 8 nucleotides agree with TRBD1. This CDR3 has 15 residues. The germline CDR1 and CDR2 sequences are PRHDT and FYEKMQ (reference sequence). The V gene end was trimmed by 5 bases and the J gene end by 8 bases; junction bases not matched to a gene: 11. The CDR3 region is CASSPGTGFGYTIYF. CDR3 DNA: TGTGCCAGCAGCCCTGGGACAGGTTTTGGCTACACCATATATTTT.

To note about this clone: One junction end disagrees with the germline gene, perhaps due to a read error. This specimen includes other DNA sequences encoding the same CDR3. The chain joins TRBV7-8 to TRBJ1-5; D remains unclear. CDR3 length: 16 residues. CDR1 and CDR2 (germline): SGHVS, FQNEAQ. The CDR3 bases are TGTGCCAGCAGCTTAGGTAGTGATGGGAGCAATCAGCCTCAGCATTTT. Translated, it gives CASSLGSDGSNQPQHF.

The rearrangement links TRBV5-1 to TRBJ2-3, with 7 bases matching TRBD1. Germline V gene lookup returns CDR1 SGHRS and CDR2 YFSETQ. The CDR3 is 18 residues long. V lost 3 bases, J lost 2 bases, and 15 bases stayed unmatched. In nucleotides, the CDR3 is TGCGCCAGCAGCTACTACCCGACAGGGAAGGGATTCACAGATACGCAGTATTTT. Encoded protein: CASSYYPTGKGFTDTQYF.

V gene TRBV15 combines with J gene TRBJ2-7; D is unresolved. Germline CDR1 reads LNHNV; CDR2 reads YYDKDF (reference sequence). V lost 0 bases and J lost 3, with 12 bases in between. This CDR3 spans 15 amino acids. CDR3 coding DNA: TGTGCCACCAGCAGAGATTATGCGCTTATCTACGAGCAGTACTTC. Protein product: CATSRDYALIYEQYF.

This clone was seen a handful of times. The CDR3 sequence: CASSLGGTGSYEQYV. CDR3 DNA: TGTGCCAGCAGCTTGGGTGGGACAGGCTCCTACGAGCAGTACGTC. The J gene is TRBJ2-7, the V gene TRBV5-6; TRBD1 aligns across 8 bases. The germline V gene encodes CDR1 SGHDT and CDR2 YYEEEE. Trimming removed 0 bases from V and 0 bases from J; junction bases left unmatched: 2. The CDR3 totals 15 residues.